This TCR beta chain was recovered during a study of blood T cell repertoires in COVID-19. Study details: The samples span acute and convalescent COVID-19 from the United States, Italy and Spain. PBMCs, B-cell-depleted T cells, or T cells were the source of the cDNA or gDNA that made up the material.

This CDR3 spans 14 amino acids. CDR1 MNHEY and CDR2 SVGAGI come from the germline V gene. Unmatched junction bases numbered 6, after V lost 10 bases and J lost 3 bases. Seattle participants joined during active infection and were tracked over time. Produced via immunoSEQ multiplex PCR; TCRdb's table is partial and in-frame only. Of approximately 320,000 clones in the sample, roughly 86% are singletons; the top ten hold roughly 11%. J is TRBJ2-2 and V is TRBV6-5, with 9 bases aligning to TRBD1. Source material: peripheral blood. The clonotype was recovered from a woman aged 25 to 39 with COVID-19, enrolled during active disease. CDR3: CAIQDRGYTGELFF. The CDR3, as DNA: TGTGCCATCCAGGACAGGGGCTACACCGGGGAGCTGTTTTTT.